This is a list of T cell receptor beta chains from one sample in a study of cytomegalovirus exposure and HLA in healthy donors. Data came from immunoSEQ multiplex PCR; TCRdb stores just in-frame clones and leaves some out. The table shows 200,000 to 250,000 clones, with approximately 82% occurring only once. Sequenced: PBMCs. These receptors were collected from a woman aged 45 to 65 in good health and CMV-seropositive. CDR3s leave out the opening cysteine and the closing phenylalanine or tryptophan. Each record gives: V gene, J gene, CDR3 protein.

TRBV18	TRBJ1-3	ASSPGQGYYSGNTIY
TRBV19	TRBJ1-5	ASSMGQPYQPQH
TRBV30	TRBJ1-1	AWSETPQGQAF
TRBV10-1	TRBJ1-5	ATLPGPLNQPQH
TRBV5-1	TRBJ2-3	ASSPGTTPDTQY
TRBV13	TRBJ2-2	ASSLRAAGTGELF
TRBV4-1	TRBJ2-1	ASSLRTSGGATNEQF
TRBV21-1	TRBJ1-4	ASIGPNGGGRGNEKLF
TRBV28	TRBJ2-3	ASSLGLAPGTQY
TRBV2	TRBJ2-1	ASSVGQGFYNEQF
TRBV6-1	TRBJ2-6	ASSEGGSGANVLT
TRBV5-5	TRBJ1-6	ASSTYNSPLH
TRBV2	TRBJ2-2	ASHRDSEAGELF
TRBV4-1	TRBJ1-6	ASSQDAWRGRGSPLH
TRBV28	TRBJ1-1	ASSLWDRRDRGTEAF